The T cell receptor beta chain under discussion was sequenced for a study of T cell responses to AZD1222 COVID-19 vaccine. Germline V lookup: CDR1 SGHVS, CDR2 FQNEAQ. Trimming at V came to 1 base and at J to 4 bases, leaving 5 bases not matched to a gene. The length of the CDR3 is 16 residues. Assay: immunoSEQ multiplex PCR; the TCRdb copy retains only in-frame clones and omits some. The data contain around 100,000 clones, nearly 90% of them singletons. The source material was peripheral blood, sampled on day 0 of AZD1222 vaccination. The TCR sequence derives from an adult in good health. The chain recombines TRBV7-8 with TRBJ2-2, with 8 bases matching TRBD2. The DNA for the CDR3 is TGTGCCAGCAGCTTAGTAACTAGCGGTCTCACCGGGGAGCTGTTTTTT. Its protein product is CASSLVTSGLTGELFF.